This TCR beta chain was sequenced during a study of T-cell reconstitution after alpha-beta-depleted transplantation in children. This clonotype was detected ten times or more. Using unique molecular identifiers, the investigators prepared the TCRbeta library. Via MiXCR, TCRdb re-called the PCR reads, giving one row per CDR3 protein. The sample has roughly 220,000 distinct CDR3 sequences, 12% seen once. This CDR3 has 12 amino acids. The V and J ends lost 5 bases and 5 bases respectively, with 9 bases between them. The germline V gene encodes CDR1 SGHTA and CDR2 FQGNSA. The chain is built from TRBV7-2 and TRBJ1-2; D is perhaps TRBD1 (6 bases). The sequencing used PBMCs from the stem cell graft donor, collected from the stem cell graft. The TCR originated in a human donor who donated a stem cell graft to a child with acute lymphoblastic leukemia. The CDR3 sequence is CASSEQGYGYTF. CDR3 coding DNA: TGTGCCAGCAGCGAACAGGGTTATGGCTACACCTTC.